This TCR beta chain was captured by sequencing in a study of blood T cell repertoires in COVID-19. Study background: Acute and convalescent COVID-19 samples came from the United States, Italy and Spain. T cells, B-cell-depleted T cells, or PBMCs provided the cDNA or gDNA that served as material.

There are 14 residues in the CDR3. CDR1 is SGHNT, CDR2 YYREEE, per germline (reference sequence). The J segment lost 3 bases and the V segment lost 4 bases, leaving 4 bases of the junction unmatched. Source study methods: It was from reference gene primer amplification that nucleated cell counts were estimated. The protocol was immunoSEQ multiplex PCR, while the TCRdb copy is restricted to in-frame clones and leaves out a portion. V and J calls plus clone size are reproduced from that table; the DNA served to infer D and trimming. The sample lists around 250,000 clones, 70% to 90% seen once, with 6.2% in the top ten.

This clonotype was sampled from a man aged 55 to 70 with acute or convalescent COVID-19. V usage is TRBV5-4 and J usage is TRBJ2-5; 9 bases are shared with TRBD2. What was sequenced was peripheral blood. Here the CDR3 reads CASSRTSVEETQYF. The CDR3 DNA is TGTGCCAGCAGCAGGACTAGCGTAGAAGAGACCCAGTACTTC.